This T cell receptor (beta chain) comes out of a study of T cells in Graves' hyperthyroidism and ophthalmopathy. About the study: Before treatment of any kind, peripheral blood was taken at initial diagnosis.

Germline assignment: CDR1 ENHRY and CDR2 SYGVKD. Unmatched junction bases numbered 13, after V lost 5 bases and J lost 7 bases. This CDR3 is 16 amino acids long. What was amplified from RNA transcripts were TCR beta CDR3 regions. A first-round RT-PCR of the TCR CDR3 used the HTBI primer set. From the multiplex PCR reads, TCRdb called clonotypes with MiXCR, one entry per CDR3 protein. This sample has more than 550,000 distinct CDR3 sequences, with 15% to 20% found just once. This clonotype showed up just a few times. First hyperthyroidism diagnosis is when the blood sample was obtained, before any ophthalmopathy symptoms. The authors took PBMCs from 10 ml fresh peripheral blood.

V is TRBV10-3 and J is TRBJ1-2; 10 bases line up with TRBD1. What was sequenced was blood. The clonotype comes from a woman between 45 and 65 years old with Graves' hyperthyroidism that later progressed to Graves' ophthalmopathy. CDR3 loop: CAISKDRGRIHGGYTF. Written as DNA, the CDR3 is TGTGCCATCAGTAAAGACAGGGGGCGAATTCATGGTGGCTACACCTTC.